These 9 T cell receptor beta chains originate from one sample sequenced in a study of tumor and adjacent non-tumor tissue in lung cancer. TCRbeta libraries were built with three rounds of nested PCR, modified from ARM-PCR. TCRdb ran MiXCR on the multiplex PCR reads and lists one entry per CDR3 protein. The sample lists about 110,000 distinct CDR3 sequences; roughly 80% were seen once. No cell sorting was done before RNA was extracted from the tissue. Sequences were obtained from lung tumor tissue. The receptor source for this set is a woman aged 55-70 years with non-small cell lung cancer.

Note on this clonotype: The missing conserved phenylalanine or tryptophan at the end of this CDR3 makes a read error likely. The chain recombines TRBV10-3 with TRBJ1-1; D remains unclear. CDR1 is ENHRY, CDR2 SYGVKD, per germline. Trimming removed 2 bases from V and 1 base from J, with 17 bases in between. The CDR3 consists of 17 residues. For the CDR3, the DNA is TGTGCCATCAGTGAGGCTAAGGGTGAGGAATGGAACACTGAAGCTTTCTGT. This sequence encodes CAISEAKGEEWNTEAFC.

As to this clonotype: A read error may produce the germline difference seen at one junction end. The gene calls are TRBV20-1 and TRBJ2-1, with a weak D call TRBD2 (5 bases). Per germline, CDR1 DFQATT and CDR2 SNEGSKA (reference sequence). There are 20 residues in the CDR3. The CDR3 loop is CSATFDSAFSRTGSANERFF. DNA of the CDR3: TGCAGTGCGACCTTCGATTCGGCCTTCAGTAGGACGGGATCGGCCAATGAGCGGTTCTTC.

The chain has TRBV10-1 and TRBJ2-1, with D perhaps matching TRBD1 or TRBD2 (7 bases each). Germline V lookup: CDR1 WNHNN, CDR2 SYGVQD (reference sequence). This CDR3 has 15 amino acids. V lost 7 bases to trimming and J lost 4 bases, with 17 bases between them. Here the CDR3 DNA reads TGCGCCAGCAATCAGGGGGGGAGCTCGTACAATGAGCAGTTCTTC. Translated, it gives CASNQGGSSYNEQFF.

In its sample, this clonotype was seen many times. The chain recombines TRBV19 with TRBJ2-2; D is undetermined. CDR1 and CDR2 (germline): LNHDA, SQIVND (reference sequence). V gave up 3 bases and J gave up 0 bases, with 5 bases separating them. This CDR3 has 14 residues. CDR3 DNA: TGTGCCAGTAGTATGGTAGCGAACACCGGGGAGCTGTTTTTT. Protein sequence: CASSMVANTGELFF.

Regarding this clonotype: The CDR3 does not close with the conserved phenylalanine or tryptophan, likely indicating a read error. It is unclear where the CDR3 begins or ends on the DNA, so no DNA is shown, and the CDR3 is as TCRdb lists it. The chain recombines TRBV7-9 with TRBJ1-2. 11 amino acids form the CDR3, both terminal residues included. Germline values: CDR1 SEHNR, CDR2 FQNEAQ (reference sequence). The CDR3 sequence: CASSSEYGYIL.

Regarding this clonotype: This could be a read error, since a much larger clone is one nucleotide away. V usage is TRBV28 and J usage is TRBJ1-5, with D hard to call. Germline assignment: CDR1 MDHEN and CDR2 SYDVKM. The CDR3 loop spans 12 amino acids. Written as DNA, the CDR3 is TGTGCCAGCAGGATGCGGGATCAGCCCCATCATTTT. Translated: CASRMRDQPHHF. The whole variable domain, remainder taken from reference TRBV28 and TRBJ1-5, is DVKVTQSSRYLVKRTGEKVFLECVQDMDHENMFWYRQDPGLGLRLIYFSYDVKMKEKGDIPEGYSVSREKKERFSLILESASTNQTSMYLCASRMRDQPHHFGDGTRLSIL.

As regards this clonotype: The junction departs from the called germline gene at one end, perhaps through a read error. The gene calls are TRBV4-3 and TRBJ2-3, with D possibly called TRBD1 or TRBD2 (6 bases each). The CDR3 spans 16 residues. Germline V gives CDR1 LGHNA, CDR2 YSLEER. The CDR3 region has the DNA TGTTCCAGCAGCCGAAGCATAAGGGGGGATATAGATACGCAGTATTTT. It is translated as CSSSRSIRGDIDTQYF.

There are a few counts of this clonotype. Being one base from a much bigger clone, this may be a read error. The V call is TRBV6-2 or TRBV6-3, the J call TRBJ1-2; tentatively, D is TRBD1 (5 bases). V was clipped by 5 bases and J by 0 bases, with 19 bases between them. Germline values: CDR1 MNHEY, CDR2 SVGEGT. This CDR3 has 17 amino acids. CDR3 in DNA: TGTGCCAGCAGTCTCCCCGCAAGGGACGCCTCTAACTATGGCTACACCTTC. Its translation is CASSLPARDASNYGYTF.

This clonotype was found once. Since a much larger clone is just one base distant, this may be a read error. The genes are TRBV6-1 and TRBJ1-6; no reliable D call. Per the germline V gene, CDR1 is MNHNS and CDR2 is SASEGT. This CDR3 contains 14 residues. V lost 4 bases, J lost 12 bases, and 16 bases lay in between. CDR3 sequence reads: CASSASGSALPLHF. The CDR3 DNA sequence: TGTGCCAGCAGTGCCTCGGGGTCGGCTTTACCCCTCCACTTT.